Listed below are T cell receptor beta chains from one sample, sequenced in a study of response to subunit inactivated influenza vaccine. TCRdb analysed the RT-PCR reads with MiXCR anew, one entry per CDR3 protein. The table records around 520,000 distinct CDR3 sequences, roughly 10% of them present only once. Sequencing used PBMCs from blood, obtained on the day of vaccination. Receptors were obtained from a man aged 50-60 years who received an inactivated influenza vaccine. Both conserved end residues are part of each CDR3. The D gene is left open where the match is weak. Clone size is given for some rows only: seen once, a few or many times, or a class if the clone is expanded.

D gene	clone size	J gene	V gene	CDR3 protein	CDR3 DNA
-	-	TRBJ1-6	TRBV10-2	CASSESPTGFGSPLHF	TGCGCCAGCAGTGAGTCCCCTACAGGGTTCGGTTCACCCCTCCACTTT
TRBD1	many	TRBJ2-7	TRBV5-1	CASSYLTGDSYEQYF	TGCGCCAGCAGCTACCTCACAGGGGACTCCTACGAGCAGTACTTC
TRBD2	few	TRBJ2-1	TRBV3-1	CATKAGLSYNEQFF	TGTGCCACCAAAGCGGGACTCTCCTACAATGAGCAGTTCTTC
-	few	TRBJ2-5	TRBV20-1	CSARDLGRRQETQYF	TGCAGTGCTAGAGATCTTGGCAGGAGACAAGAGACCCAGTACTTC
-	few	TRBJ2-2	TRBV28	CASTPILTGLTGELFF	TGTGCCAGCACCCCTATCCTGACGGGTTTAACCGGGGAGCTGTTTTTT
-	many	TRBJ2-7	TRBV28	CASTGGSSYEQYF	TGTGCCAGCACCGGCGGGTCCTCCTACGAGCAGTACTTC
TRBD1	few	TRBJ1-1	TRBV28	CASSIFQGAMGEAFF	TGTGCCAGCAGCATATTCCAGGGGGCAATGGGTGAAGCTTTCTTT
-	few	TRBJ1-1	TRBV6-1	CASHMGGGGEAFF	TGTGCCAGCCATATGGGAGGGGGAGGTGAAGCTTTCTTT
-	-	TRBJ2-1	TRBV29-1	CSGDRPGGEQFF	TGCAGCGGGGACAGGCCGGGGGGTGAGCAGTTCTTC
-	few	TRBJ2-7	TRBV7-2	CASSLEPGSYEQYF	TGTGCCAGCAGCTTAGAGCCAGGCTCCTACGAGCAGTACTTC
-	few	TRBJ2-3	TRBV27	CASSLTVSPDTQYF	TGTGCCAGCAGCCTAACGGTCTCCCCAGATACGCAGTATTTT
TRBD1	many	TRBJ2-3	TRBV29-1	CSGGQGSTDTQYF	TGCAGCGGGGGACAGGGGAGCACAGATACGCAGTATTTT
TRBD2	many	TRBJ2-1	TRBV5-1	CASSLWSGSSYNEQFF	TGCGCCAGCAGCTTGTGGAGCGGGAGCTCCTACAATGAGCAGTTCTTC
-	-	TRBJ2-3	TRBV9	CASSVGVGMKKDTQYF	TGTGCCAGCAGCGTAGGGGTAGGGATGAAGAAGGATACGCAGTATTTT
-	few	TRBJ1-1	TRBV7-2	CASSRPGVLEAFF	TGTGCCAGCAGCAGGCCAGGCGTCCTGGAAGCTTTCTTT
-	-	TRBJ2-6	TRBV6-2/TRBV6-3	CASTNGGSGANVLTF	TGTGCCAGCACCAACGGGGGTTCTGGGGCCAACGTCCTGACTTTC
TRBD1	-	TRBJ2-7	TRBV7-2	CASSPRDSLYEQYF	TGTGCCAGCAGCCCACGGGACAGTCTCTACGAGCAGTACTTC
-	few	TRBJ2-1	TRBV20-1	CSARPAVTYNEQFF	TGCAGTGCTAGACCAGCGGTCACCTACAATGAGCAGTTCTTC
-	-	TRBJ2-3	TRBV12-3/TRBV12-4	CASSSVTATSTDTQYF	TGTGCCAGCAGTTCGGTGACAGCCACTAGCACAGATACGCAGTATTTT
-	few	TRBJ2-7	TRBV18	CASSPREGEQYF	TGTGCCAGCTCACCAAGGGAAGGGGAGCAGTACTTC
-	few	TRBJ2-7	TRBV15	CATSGHAEEQYF	TGTGCCACCAGCGGGCACGCCGAAGAGCAGTACTTC
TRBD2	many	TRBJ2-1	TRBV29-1	CSVEDTGGAGVYNEQFF	TGCAGCGTTGAAGATACTGGTGGAGCGGGAGTTTACAATGAGCAGTTCTTC